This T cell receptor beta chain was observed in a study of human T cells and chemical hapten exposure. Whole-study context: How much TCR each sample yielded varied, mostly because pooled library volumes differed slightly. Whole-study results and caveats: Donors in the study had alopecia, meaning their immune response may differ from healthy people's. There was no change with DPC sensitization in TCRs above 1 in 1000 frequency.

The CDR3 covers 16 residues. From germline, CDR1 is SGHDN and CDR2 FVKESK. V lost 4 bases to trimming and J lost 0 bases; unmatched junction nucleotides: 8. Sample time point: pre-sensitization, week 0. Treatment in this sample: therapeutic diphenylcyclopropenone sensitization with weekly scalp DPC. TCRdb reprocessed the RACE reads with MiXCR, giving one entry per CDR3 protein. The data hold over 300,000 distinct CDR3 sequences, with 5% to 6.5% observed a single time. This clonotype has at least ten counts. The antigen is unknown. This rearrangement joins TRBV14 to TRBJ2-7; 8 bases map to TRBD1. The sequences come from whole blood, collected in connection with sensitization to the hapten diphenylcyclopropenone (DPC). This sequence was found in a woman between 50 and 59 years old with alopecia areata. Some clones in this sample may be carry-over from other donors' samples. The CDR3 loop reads CASSLSLDRDSYEQYF. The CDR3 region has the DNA TGTGCCAGCAGCCTCTCTTTGGACAGGGACTCCTACGAGCAGTACTTC.